These T cell receptor beta chains were read from a single sample in a study of cytomegalovirus exposure and HLA in healthy donors. Clones were sequenced by immunoSEQ multiplex PCR, and TCRdb holds only the in-frame ones, with some missing. Seen here are tens of thousands of clones, around 94% observed once, and the top ten hold roughly 3%. Sequencing was performed on PBMCs. These receptors came from a woman between 18 and 29 years old in good health and CMV-seropositive. Each CDR3 is given with its conserved first and last residue. A D gene is named only where the DNA matches it firmly. Part of the rows lack a size; the others show once, few, many or a class for expanded clones.

cdr3_aa	cdr3_nt	d_call	clone_size	v_call	j_call
CASSSSASGYWGAFF	TGTGCCAGCAGCTCCTCCGCCTCAGGGTACTGGGGAGCTTTCTTT	-	-	TRBV11-2	TRBJ1-1
CASSSTGGSLRTQYF	TGTGCCAGCAGTTCTACAGGGGGCTCCCTGAGGACGCAGTATTTT	TRBD1	-	TRBV27	TRBJ2-3
CASSLQGTTYEQYF	TGTGCCAGCAGCCTTCAGGGTACCACCTACGAGCAGTACTTC	-	-	TRBV7-8	TRBJ2-7
CASSLRGTNEKLFF	TGTGCCAGCAGCTTAAGGGGAACTAATGAAAAACTGTTTTTT	-	-	TRBV11-2	TRBJ1-4
CASSLAAGQTPPLHF	TGTGCCAGCAGCTTAGCGGCTGGGCAGACGCCACCCCTCCACTTT	-	-	TRBV7-9	TRBJ1-6
CATSFQRRTDTQYF	TGTGCCACCAGCTTCCAGCGGCGCACAGATACGCAGTATTTT	-	-	TRBV15	TRBJ2-3
CASRSQGSLYGYTF	TGTGCCAGCAGGAGTCAGGGATCTTTATATGGCTACACCTTC	-	-	TRBV28	TRBJ1-2
CASSNRVDGYTF	TGTGCCAGCAGCAACAGGGTGGATGGCTACACCTTC	-	-	TRBV27	TRBJ1-2
CASSYSEGLNYEQYF	TGTGCCAGCAGTTACTCGGAGGGTCTAAACTACGAGCAGTACTTC	-	-	TRBV6-6	TRBJ2-7
CASSPLGTDFSYEQYF	TGTGCCAGCAGCCCCCTAGGGACAGACTTCTCCTACGAGCAGTACTTC	TRBD1	-	TRBV9	TRBJ2-7
CASRVHEGRNEQFF	TGTGCCAGCAGGGTTCATGAGGGCCGTAATGAGCAGTTCTTC	-	-	TRBV2	TRBJ2-1
CASSFQQGGWGYTF	TGTGCCAGCAGCTTTCAACAGGGCGGTTGGGGCTACACCTTC	-	-	TRBV7-8	TRBJ1-2
CASSQTFRGFYTGELFF	TGCGCCAGCAGCCAAACCTTTAGAGGGTTCTACACCGGGGAGCTGTTTTTT	-	-	TRBV4-3	TRBJ2-2
CASSQDTAGANVLTF	TGCGCCAGCAGCCAAGATACGGCTGGGGCCAACGTCCTGACTTTC	-	-	TRBV4-3	TRBJ2-6
CSVQRDETSGMNEQFF	TGCAGCGTTCAAAGGGATGAGACTAGCGGGATGAATGAGCAGTTCTTC	TRBD2	-	TRBV29-1	TRBJ2-1
CASNRLAGGTDTQYF	TGCGCCAGCAACCGACTAGCGGGGGGCACAGATACGCAGTATTTT	TRBD2	-	TRBV5-1	TRBJ2-3
CASIQKGQVKGNTIYF	TGTGCCAGCATACAAAAGGGGCAGGTTAAAGGAAACACCATATATTTT	-	-	TRBV6-4	TRBJ1-3
CASSERGGITYEQYF	TGTGCCAGCAGTGAAAGGGGAGGGATTACCTACGAGCAGTACTTC	TRBD2	-	TRBV2	TRBJ2-7
CASSQETGFSPLHF	TGCGCCAGCAGCCAAGAAACAGGGTTTTCACCCCTCCACTTT	-	-	TRBV4-1	TRBJ1-6
CSVNSDREYEQYF	TGCAGCGTTAACTCGGACAGGGAGTACGAGCAGTACTTC	TRBD1	-	TRBV29-1	TRBJ2-7
CASSLEPGMRLYGYTF	TGTGCCAGCAGCTTAGAACCGGGAATGCGACTCTATGGCTACACCTTC	-	-	TRBV7-2	TRBJ1-2
CASSLSSGWQPQHF	TGTGCCAGCAGTTTAAGTTCGGGATGGCAGCCCCAGCATTTT	-	-	TRBV28	TRBJ1-5
CASSLGDRIMNTEAFF	TGCGCCAGCAGCTTAGGGGACAGAATCATGAACACTGAAGCTTTCTTT	TRBD1	-	TRBV5-1	TRBJ1-1
CASSPAGDNGYTF	TGCGCCAGCAGCCCCGCAGGGGATAATGGCTACACCTTC	-	-	TRBV5-1	TRBJ1-2
CASSDRLRRGTNTEAFF	TGTGCCAGCAGCGACCGGCTCAGGCGGGGGACAAACACTGAAGCTTTCTTT	-	-	TRBV4-2	TRBJ1-1
CASRRDRDLGEQYF	TGTGCCAGCAGACGGGACAGGGACCTCGGCGAGCAGTACTTC	TRBD1	-	TRBV6-1	TRBJ2-7
CASSLWGPLQGRAFF	TGTGCCAGCAGTTTATGGGGCCCCCTGCAGGGCCGCGCTTTCTTT	-	-	TRBV28	TRBJ1-1
CASSLAGTSGSNEQFF	TGTGCCAGCAGCTTAGCGGGGACTAGCGGGAGCAATGAGCAGTTCTTC	TRBD2	-	TRBV7-9	TRBJ2-1
CASSSVLATGELFF	TGTGCCAGCAGTTCTGTTCTAGCCACCGGGGAGCTGTTTTTT	-	-	TRBV27	TRBJ2-2
CASRETGGRIYEQYF	TGTGCCAGCAGGGAGACTGGCGGGAGGATCTACGAGCAGTACTTC	TRBD2	-	TRBV28	TRBJ2-7
CATSRDRDLTYNEQFF	TGTGCCACCAGCAGAGACCGGGATCTCACCTACAATGAGCAGTTCTTC	-	-	TRBV15	TRBJ2-1
CASSLAGGQQFF	TGTGCCAGCAGTTTAGCGGGGGGGCAGCAGTTCTTC	TRBD2	few	TRBV27	TRBJ2-1
CASSLAQSRGRAGYTF	TGTGCCAGCAGCTTGGCACAGAGCAGGGGGCGGGCTGGCTACACCTTC	TRBD1	-	TRBV7-2	TRBJ1-2
CASSSPGGYEQYF	TGTGCCAGCAGTTCCCCCGGGGGGTACGAGCAGTACTTC	TRBD2	-	TRBV27	TRBJ2-7
CASSLGVDTEAFF	TGTGCCAGCAGCTTAGGCGTAGACACTGAAGCTTTCTTT	-	-	TRBV11-2	TRBJ1-1
CASSQDGSGGADTQYF	TGTGCCAGCAGCCAAGATGGAAGCGGGGGGGCAGATACGCAGTATTTT	TRBD2	-	TRBV4-2	TRBJ2-3
CASSFGLDPYEQYF	TGTGCCAGCAGCTTCGGACTAGACCCCTACGAGCAGTACTTC	TRBD2	-	TRBV7-2	TRBJ2-7
CASSLQGASDTQYF	TGCGCCAGCAGCTTACAGGGGGCCTCAGATACGCAGTATTTT	TRBD1	-	TRBV5-1	TRBJ2-3
CASSLVPGVQETQYF	TGTGCCAGCAGTCTTGTCCCGGGAGTTCAAGAGACCCAGTACTTC	-	-	TRBV27	TRBJ2-5
CASSFGGYGYTF	TGTGCCAGCAGCTTCGGGGGGTATGGCTACACCTTC	-	-	TRBV11-3	TRBJ1-2
CASSLESGALNEQFF	TGTGCCAGCAGCTTAGAATCAGGGGCATTAAATGAGCAGTTCTTC	-	-	TRBV13	TRBJ2-1
CASSLGQKIYGYTF	TGTGCCAGCAGCTTAGGACAGAAAATCTATGGCTACACCTTC	-	-	TRBV5-6	TRBJ1-2
CASSYTFYSGSYNEQFF	TGTGCCAGCAGCTATACTTTTTATAGCGGGTCCTACAATGAGCAGTTCTTC	TRBD2	-	TRBV11-1	TRBJ2-1
CASSDPGHSGNTIYF	TGTGCCAGCAGTGACCCGGGACATTCTGGAAACACCATATATTTT	-	-	TRBV25-1	TRBJ1-3
CASSPGLAVIYNEQFF	TGTGCCAGCAGCCCAGGACTAGCGGTAATTTACAATGAGCAGTTCTTC	TRBD2	-	TRBV7-9	TRBJ2-1
CASMPLTGNTIYF	TGTGCCAGTATGCCGCTAACTGGAAACACCATATATTTT	-	-	TRBV27	TRBJ1-3
CASSYVGTGGEQYF	TGTGCCAGCAGTTACGTAGGGACAGGTGGCGAGCAGTACTTC	TRBD1	-	TRBV6-5	TRBJ2-7
CASSPRQGLLYEQYF	TGTGCCAGCTCACCTAGACAGGGGTTACTCTACGAGCAGTACTTC	TRBD1	-	TRBV18	TRBJ2-7
CASSSLLAGDYNEQFF	TGTGCCAGCAGCTCATTACTAGCGGGAGATTACAATGAGCAGTTCTTC	TRBD2	-	TRBV7-6	TRBJ2-1
CASRTSSYNEQFF	TGTGCCAGCAGGACTAGCAGCTACAATGAGCAGTTCTTC	TRBD2	-	TRBV6-5	TRBJ2-1
CASSAGTGYSPLHF	TGTGCCAGCAGTGCCGGGACAGGATATTCACCCCTCCACTTT	TRBD1	-	TRBV7-9	TRBJ1-6